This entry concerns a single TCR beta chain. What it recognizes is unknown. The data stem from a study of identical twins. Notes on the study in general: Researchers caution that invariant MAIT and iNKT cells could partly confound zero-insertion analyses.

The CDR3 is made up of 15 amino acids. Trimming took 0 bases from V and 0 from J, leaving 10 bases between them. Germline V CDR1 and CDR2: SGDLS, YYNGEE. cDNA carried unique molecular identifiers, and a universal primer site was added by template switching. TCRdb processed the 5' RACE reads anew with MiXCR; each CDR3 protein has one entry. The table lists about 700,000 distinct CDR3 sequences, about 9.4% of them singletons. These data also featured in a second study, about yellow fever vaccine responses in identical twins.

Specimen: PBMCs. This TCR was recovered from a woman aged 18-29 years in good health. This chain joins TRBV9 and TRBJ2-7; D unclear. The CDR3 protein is CASSVVPTGSYEQYF. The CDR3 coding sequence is TGTGCCAGCAGCGTAGTCCCGACGGGCTCCTACGAGCAGTACTTC.